These T cell receptor beta chains were read from a single sample in a study of PD-L1 blockade in urothelial cancer. Only in-frame clones appear in the TCRdb table, and some are missing; sequencing was by immunoSEQ multiplex PCR. The repertoire holds 87,000 or so clones, with roughly 84% as singletons. Sequencing used PBMCs, obtained around atezolizumab (anti-PD-L1) treatment. All receptors derive from a man aged 55 to 70 with urothelial cancer. CDR3s include the opening cysteine and the closing phenylalanine or tryptophan. The D gene is left open where the match is weak. Rows may omit the clone size; those that give it use once, few, many or a size class.

d_call,j_call,clone_size,v_call,cdr3_aa,cdr3_nt
TRBD2,TRBJ2-7,NA,TRBV7-8,CASTQRASGRSNSYEQYF,TGTGCCAGCACACAAAGGGCTAGCGGACGAAGCAACTCCTACGAGCAGTACTTC
TRBD2,TRBJ2-3,NA,TRBV7-2,CASSPGLAEPTDTQYF,TGTGCCAGCAGCCCAGGACTAGCGGAACCCACAGATACGCAGTATTTT
TRBD1,TRBJ1-5,once,TRBV6-6,CATLPGQSHQPQHF,TGTGCCACCCTACCGGGACAGTCACATCAGCCCCAGCATTTT
NA,TRBJ1-6,NA,TRBV30,CAWRSNSPLHF,TGTGCCTGGAGAAGCAATTCACCCCTCCACTTT
NA,TRBJ2-7,NA,TRBV6-5,CASSYSVGQYYEQYF,TGTGCCAGCAGTTACTCGGTCGGACAGTACTACGAGCAGTACTTC
TRBD2,TRBJ2-1,NA,TRBV5-1,CASSISSGRAAYNEQFF,TGCGCCAGCAGCATTTCTAGCGGGAGGGCCGCCTACAATGAGCAGTTCTTC
NA,TRBJ2-3,once,TRBV28,CASSLISVGTDTQYF,TGTGCCAGCAGTTTAATAAGCGTCGGCACAGATACGCAGTATTTT
NA,TRBJ2-1,NA,TRBV7-9,CASSSPTSMDEQFF,TGTGCCAGCAGCTCCCCGACTAGTATGGATGAGCAGTTCTTC
TRBD1,TRBJ2-4,NA,TRBV7-2,CASREPGTGKNIQYF,TGTGCCAGCAGAGAGCCCGGGACAGGCAAAAACATTCAGTACTTC
TRBD1,TRBJ1-2,NA,TRBV5-1,CASSMTGFGGYTF,TGCGCCAGCAGCATGACAGGGTTCGGGGGCTACACCTTC
TRBD2,TRBJ2-5,NA,TRBV10-3,CAISPRTSLQETQYF,TGTGCCATCAGTCCCCGGACTAGTCTTCAAGAGACCCAGTACTTC
NA,TRBJ2-6,NA,TRBV19,CASWGLSSGANVLTF,TGTGCCAGTTGGGGACTGAGCTCTGGGGCCAACGTCCTGACTTTC
NA,TRBJ2-3,NA,TRBV7-9,CASSLAPFRSSATDTQYF,TGTGCCAGCAGCTTAGCGCCTTTTAGAAGCTCTGCCACAGATACGCAGTATTTT
TRBD1,TRBJ1-2,NA,TRBV19,CASSIIIGQGFAYTF,TGTGCCAGTAGTATTATAATCGGACAGGGGTTCGCCTACACCTTC
NA,TRBJ2-6,NA,TRBV6-6,CASSYAGLGGANVLTF,TGTGCCAGCAGTTACGCAGGGCTAGGCGGGGCCAACGTCCTGACTTTC